The T cell receptor beta chain described here comes from a study of CD8 T cells in ankylosing spondylitis. Comment on this clonotype: Its specificity is unknown.

General study points: Those disease-linked clones were CD8+; they were also relatively rare in peripheral blood. Reports say disease-linked clones showed up significantly more in matched ankylosing spondylitis synovial fluid.

The CDR3 is 15 residues long. Germline V gene lookup returns CDR1 LGHDT and CDR2 YNNKEL (reference sequence). V lost 3 bases and J lost 0, with 12 bases in between. Scientists made TCR beta libraries using quantitative 5'-RACE with molecular barcodes. TCRdb reprocessed the 5' RACE reads with MiXCR, giving one entry per CDR3 protein. The sample holds approximately 240,000 distinct CDR3 sequences, roughly a quarter seen once. V usage is TRBV3-1 and J usage is TRBJ2-7; D remains ambiguous. Sequences were obtained from blood, either unsorted or a sorted T cell fraction (not recorded which). This TCR derives from a male donor with ankylosing spondylitis or in good health (not recorded which). The CDR3 DNA reads as TGTGCCAGCAGCCAGGTCTCCGCGAACTCCTACGAGCAGTACTTC. This translates into CASSQVSANSYEQYF.